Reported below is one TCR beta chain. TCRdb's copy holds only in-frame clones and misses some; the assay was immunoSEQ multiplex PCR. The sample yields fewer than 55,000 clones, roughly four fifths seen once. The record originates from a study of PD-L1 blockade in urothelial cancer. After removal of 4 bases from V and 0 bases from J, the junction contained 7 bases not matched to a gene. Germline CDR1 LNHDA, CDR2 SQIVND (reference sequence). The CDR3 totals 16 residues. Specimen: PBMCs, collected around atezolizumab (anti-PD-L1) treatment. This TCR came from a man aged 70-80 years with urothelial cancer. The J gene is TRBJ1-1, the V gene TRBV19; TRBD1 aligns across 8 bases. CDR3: CASSKDREGLNTEAFF. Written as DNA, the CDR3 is TGTGCCAGTAGTAAGGACAGGGAGGGTCTGAACACTGAAGCTTTCTTT.